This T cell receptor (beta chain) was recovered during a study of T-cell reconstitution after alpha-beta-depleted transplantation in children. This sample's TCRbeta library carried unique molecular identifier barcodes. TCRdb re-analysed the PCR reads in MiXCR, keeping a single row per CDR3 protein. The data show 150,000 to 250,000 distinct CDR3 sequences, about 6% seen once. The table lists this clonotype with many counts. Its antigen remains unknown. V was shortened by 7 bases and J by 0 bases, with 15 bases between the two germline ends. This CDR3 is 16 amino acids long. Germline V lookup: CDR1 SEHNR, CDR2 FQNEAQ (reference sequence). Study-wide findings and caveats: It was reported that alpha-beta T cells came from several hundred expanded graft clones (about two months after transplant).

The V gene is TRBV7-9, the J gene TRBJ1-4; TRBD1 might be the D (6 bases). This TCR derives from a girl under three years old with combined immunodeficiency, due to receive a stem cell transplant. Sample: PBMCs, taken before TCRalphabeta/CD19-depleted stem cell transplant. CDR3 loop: CASTDTGTSTNEKLFF. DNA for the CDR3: TGTGCCAGCACCGACACAGGGACCTCAACTAATGAAAAACTGTTTTTT.